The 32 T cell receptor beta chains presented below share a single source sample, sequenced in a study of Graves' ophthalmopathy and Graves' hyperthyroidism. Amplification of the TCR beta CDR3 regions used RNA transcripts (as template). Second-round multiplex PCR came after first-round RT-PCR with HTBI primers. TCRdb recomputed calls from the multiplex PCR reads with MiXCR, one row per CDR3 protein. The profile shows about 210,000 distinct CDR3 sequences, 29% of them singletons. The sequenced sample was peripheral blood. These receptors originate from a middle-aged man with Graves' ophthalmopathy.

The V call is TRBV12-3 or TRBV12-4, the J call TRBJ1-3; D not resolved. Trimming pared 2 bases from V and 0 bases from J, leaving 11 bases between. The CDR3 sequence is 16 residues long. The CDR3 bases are TGTGCCAGCAGTTTATCTCCCGCGACCTCTGGAAACACCATATATTTT. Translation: CASSLSPATSGNTIYF.

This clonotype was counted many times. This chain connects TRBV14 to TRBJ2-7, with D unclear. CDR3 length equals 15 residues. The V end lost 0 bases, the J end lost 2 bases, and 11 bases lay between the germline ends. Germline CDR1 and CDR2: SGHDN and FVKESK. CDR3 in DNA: TGTGCCAGCAGCCAAGACGCACTCCACGCCTACGAGCAGTACTTC. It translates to CASSQDALHAYEQYF.

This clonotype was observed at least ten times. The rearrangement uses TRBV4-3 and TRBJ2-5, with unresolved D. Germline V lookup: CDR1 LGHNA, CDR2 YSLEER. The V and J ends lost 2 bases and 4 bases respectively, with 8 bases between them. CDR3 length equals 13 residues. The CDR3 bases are TGCGCCAGCAGCCAAAGGACCTTAGAGACCCAGTACTTC. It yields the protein CASSQRTLETQYF.

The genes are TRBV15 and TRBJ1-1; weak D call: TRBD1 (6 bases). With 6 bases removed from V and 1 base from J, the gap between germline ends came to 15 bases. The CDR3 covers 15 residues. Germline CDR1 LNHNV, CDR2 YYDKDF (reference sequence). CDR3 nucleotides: TGTGCCACCAGGAATAGACAGGCTAAGAACACTGAAGCTTTCTTT. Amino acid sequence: CATRNRQAKNTEAFF.

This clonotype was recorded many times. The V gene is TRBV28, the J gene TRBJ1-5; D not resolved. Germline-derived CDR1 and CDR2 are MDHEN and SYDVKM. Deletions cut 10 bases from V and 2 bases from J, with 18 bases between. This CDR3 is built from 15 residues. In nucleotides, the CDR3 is TGTGCCACAACAAGTATATCGGGAGGCAATCAGCCCCAGCATTTT. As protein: CATTSISGGNQPQHF.

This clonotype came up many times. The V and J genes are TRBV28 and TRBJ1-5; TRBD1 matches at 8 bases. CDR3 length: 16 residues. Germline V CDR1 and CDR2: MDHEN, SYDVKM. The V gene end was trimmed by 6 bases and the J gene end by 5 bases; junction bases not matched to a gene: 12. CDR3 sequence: CASRFGGQARDQPQHF. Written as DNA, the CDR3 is TGTGCCAGCAGGTTCGGGGGACAGGCGAGGGATCAGCCCCAGCATTTT.

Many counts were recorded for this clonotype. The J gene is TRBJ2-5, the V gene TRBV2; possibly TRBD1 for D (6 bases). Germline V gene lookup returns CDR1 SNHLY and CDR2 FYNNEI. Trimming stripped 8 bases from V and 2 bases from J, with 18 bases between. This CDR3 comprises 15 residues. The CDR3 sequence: CASRKLRTEQETQYF. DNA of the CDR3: TGTGCCAGCCGTAAGTTGAGGACAGAACAAGAGACCCAGTACTTC.

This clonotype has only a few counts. The CDR3 coding sequence is TGTGCCAGCAGTCCCCGTGGTAGCGGGGGTCGAAGGCAGTACTTC. Translation: CASSPRGSGGRRQYF. J is TRBJ2-7 and V is TRBV12-3 or TRBV12-4, with TRBD2 matching over 9 bases. Unmatched junction bases numbered 14, after V lost 5 bases and J lost 9 bases. The length of the CDR3 is 15 residues.

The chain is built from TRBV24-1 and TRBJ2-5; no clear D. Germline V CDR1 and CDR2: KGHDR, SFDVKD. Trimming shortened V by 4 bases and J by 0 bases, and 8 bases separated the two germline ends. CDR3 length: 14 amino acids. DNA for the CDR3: TGTGCCACCAGTGAGGCAGGCCACCAAGAGACCCAGTACTTC. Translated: CATSEAGHQETQYF.

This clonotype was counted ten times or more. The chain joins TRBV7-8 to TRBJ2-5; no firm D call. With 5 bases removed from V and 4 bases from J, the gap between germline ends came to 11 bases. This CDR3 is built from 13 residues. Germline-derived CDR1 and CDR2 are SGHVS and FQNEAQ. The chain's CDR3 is CASSQEWGETQYF. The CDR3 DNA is TGTGCCAGCAGCCAGGAGTGGGGAGAGACCCAGTACTTC. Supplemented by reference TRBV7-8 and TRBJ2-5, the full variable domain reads GAGVSQSPRYKVAKRGQDVALRCDPISGHVSLFWYQQALGQGPEFLTYFQNEAQLDKSGLPSDRFFAERPEGSVSTLKIQRTQQEDSAVYLCASSQEWGETQYFGPGTRLLVL.

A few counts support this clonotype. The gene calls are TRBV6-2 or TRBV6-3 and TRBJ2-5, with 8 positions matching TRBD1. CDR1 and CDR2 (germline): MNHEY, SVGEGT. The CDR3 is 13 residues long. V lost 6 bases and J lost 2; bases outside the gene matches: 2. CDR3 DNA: TGTGCCAGCAGCGGGGACAGGCAAGAGACCCAGTACTTC. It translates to CASSGDRQETQYF.

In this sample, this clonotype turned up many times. The DNA for the CDR3 is TGCAGCGTTGATACGGCGGAACTGAGAGAGCAGTACTTC. It translates to CSVDTAELREQYF. The chain employs TRBV29-1 and TRBJ2-7; the D is unclear. V lost 3 bases to trimming and J lost 7 bases, with 16 bases between them. Per germline, CDR1 SQVTM and CDR2 ANQGSEA. This CDR3 spans 13 amino acids.

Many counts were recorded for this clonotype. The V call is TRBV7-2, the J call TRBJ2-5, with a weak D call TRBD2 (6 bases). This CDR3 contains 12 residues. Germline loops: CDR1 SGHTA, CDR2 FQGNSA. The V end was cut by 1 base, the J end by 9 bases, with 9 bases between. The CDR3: CASSLDRRAQYF. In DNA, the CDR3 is TGTGCCAGCAGCTTAGACAGGAGGGCCCAGTACTTC.

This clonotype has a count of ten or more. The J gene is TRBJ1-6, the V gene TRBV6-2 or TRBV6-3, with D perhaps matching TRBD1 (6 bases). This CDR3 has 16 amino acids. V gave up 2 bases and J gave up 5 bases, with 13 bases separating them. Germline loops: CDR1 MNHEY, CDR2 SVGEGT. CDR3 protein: CASSYGAGADNSPLHF. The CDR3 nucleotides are TGTGCCAGCAGTTACGGGGCAGGGGCCGATAATTCACCCCTCCACTTT.

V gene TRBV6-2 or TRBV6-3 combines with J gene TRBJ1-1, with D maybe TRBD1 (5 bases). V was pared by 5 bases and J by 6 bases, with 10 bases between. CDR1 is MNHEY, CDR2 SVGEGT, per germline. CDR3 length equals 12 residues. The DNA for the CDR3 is TGTGCCAGCAGTGGGGACTTCGCTGAAGCTTTCTTT. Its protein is CASSGDFAEAFF.

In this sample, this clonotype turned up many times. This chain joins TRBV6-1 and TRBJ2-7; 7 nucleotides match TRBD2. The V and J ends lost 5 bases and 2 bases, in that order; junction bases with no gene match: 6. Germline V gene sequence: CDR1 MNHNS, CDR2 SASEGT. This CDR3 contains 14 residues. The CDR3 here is CASSKERGPYEQYF. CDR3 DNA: TGTGCCAGCAGTAAGGAGCGGGGCCCCTACGAGCAGTACTTC.

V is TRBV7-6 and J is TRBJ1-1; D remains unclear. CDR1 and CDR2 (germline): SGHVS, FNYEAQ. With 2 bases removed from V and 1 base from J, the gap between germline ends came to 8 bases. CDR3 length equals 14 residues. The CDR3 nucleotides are TGTGCCAGCAGCTTAACGGCGGAGAACACTGAAGCTTTCTTT. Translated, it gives CASSLTAENTEAFF.

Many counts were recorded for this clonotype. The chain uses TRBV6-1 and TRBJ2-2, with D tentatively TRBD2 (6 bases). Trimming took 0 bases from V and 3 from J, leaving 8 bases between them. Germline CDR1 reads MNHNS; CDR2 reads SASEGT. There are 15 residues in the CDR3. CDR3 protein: CASSEAPGDTGELFF. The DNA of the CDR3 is TGTGCCAGCAGTGAAGCCCCGGGAGACACCGGGGAGCTGTTTTTT.

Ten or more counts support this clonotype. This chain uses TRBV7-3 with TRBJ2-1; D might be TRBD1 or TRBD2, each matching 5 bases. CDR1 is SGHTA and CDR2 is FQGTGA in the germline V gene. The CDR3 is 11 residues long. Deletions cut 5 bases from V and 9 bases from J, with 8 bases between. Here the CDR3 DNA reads TGTGCCAGCAGCCTGGGGGTTGAGCAGTTCTTC. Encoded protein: CASSLGVEQFF.

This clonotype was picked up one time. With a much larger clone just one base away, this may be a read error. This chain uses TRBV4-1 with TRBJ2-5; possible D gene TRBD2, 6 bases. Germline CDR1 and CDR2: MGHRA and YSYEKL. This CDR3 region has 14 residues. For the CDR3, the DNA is TGCGCCAGCAGCCAAGGCGGGGCATTGGAGACCCAGCACTTC. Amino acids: CASSQGGALETQHF.

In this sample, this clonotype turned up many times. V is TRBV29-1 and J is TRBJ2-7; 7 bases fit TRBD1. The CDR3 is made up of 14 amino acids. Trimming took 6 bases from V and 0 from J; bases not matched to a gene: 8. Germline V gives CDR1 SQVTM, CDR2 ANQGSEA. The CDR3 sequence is CSVAGTAASYEQYF. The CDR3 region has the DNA TGCAGCGTAGCCGGGACAGCCGCCTCCTACGAGCAGTACTTC.

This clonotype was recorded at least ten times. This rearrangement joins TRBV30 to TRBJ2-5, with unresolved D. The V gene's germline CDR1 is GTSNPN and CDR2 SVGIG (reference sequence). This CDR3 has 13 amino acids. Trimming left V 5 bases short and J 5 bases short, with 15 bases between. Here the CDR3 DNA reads TGTGCCTGGGTCCCTCAGGCCGGGGAGACCCAGTACTTC. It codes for CAWVPQAGETQYF.

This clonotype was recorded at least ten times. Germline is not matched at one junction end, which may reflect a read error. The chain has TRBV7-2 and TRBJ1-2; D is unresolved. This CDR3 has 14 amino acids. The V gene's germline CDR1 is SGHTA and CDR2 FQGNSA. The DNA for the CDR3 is TGTGCCAGCAGCTTAGGTCGCCAGAACTATGGCTACGCCTTC. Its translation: CASSLGRQNYGYAF.

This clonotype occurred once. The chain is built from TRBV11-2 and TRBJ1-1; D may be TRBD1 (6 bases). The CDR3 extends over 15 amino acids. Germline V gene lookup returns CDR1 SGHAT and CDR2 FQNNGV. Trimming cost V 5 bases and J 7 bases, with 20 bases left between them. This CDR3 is CASSRIIPQGIEAFF. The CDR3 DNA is TGTGCCAGCAGCCGAATAATACCCCAGGGGATTGAAGCTTTCTTT.

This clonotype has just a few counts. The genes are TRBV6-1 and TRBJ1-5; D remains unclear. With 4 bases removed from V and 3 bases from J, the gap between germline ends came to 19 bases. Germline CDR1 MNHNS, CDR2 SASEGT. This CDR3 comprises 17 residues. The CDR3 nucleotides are TGTGCCAGCAGTGCCCTCCCGCAGCGCATTAACAATCAGCCCCAGCATTTT. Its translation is CASSALPQRINNQPQHF.

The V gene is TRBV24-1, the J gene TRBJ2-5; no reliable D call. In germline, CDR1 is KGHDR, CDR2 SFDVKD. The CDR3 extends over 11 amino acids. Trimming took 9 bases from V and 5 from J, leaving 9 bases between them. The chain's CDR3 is CATGSRETQYF. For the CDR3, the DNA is TGTGCCACCGGATCCCGGGAGACCCAGTACTTC.

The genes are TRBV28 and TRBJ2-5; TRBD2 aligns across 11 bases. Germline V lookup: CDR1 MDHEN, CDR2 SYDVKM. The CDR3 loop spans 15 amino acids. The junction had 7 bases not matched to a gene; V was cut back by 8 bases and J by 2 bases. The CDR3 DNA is TGTGCCAGCGTAGCCGGGACTAGCGGTCAAGAGACCCAGTACTTC. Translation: CASVAGTSGQETQYF. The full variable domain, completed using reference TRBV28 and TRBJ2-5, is DVKVTQSSRYLVKRTGEKVFLECVQDMDHENMFWYRQDPGLGLRLIYFSYDVKMKEKGDIPEGYSVSREKKERFSLILESASTNQTSMYLCASVAGTSGQETQYFGPGTRLLVL.

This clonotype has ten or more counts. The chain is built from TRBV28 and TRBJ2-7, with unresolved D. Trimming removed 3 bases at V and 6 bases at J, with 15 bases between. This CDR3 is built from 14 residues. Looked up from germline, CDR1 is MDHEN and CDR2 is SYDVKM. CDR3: CASSFILALGEQYF. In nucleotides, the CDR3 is TGTGCCAGCAGTTTTATCCTTGCCCTGGGCGAGCAGTACTTC.

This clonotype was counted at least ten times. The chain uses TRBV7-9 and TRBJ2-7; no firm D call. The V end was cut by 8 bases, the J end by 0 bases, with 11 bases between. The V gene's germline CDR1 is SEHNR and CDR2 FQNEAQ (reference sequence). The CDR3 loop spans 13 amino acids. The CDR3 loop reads CASRPRDSYEQYF. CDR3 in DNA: TGTGCCAGCCGACCTCGTGACTCCTACGAGCAGTACTTC.

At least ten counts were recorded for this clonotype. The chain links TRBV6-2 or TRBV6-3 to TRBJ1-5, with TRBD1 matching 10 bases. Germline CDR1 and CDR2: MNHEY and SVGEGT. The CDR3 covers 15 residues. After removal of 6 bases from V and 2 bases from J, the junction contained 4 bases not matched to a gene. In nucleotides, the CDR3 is TGTGCCAGCAGGGGGACAGGGGTTGGCAATCAGCCCCAGCATTTT. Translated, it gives CASRGTGVGNQPQHF.

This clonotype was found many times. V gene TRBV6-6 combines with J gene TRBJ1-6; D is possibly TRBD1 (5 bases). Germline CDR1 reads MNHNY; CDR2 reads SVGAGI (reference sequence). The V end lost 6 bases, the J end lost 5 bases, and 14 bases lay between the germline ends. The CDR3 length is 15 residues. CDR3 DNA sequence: TGTGCCAGCAGGTTAGGGGCCGGAAATAATTCACCCCTCCACTTT. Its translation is CASRLGAGNNSPLHF.

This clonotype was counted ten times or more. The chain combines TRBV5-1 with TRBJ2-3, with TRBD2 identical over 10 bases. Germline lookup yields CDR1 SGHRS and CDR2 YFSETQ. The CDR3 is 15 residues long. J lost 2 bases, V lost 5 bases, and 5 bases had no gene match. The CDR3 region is CASRLGLADTDTQYF. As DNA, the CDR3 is TGCGCCAGCAGGCTAGGACTAGCGGACACAGATACGCAGTATTTT.